Below, one T cell receptor beta chain is given with its context. Its antigen target is currently unknown. Base qualities were left out, and no much larger clone turns up one base away. The entry originates in a study of T cell repertoires in MIS-A myocarditis (dated by TCRdb to about 2022). The V end loses 8 bases and the J end loses 5 bases, and a stretch of 20 bases separates them. The CDR3 holds 15 amino acids from the cysteine to the phenylalanine. Only the CDR3 region is kept as DNA, spanning 45 bases read in frame from base 1. CDR1 and CDR2 are drawn from the germline V gene: MDHEN, SYDVKM. TCRbeta CDR3 regions were amplified with the immunoSEQ bias-controlled multiplex PCR and sequenced at high throughput. The original methods were these. CDR3 sequences were collapsed and filtered by the immunoSEQ vendor pipeline to quantify abundance and frequency of each unique TCRbeta CDR3. Dominant CDR3 amino acid sequences were clustered with SARS-CoV-2-specific ImmuneCODE TCRbeta sequences by CD-HIT using a 90% global sequence identity threshold. Clones were classed as hyperexpanded at frequencies of 0.1 to 1 and as large at frequencies of 0.01 to 0.1. The CDR3 amino acid sequences and the V and J gene assignments of the dominant clones were confirmed with MiXCR. The R stringdist package was used to calculate Levenshtein distances between the patient clonotypes and the ImmuneCODE hits. As stored in TCRdb, this immuneACCESS dataset retains in-frame rearrangements with V and J assigned. A fraction of the clones does not appear; measured against another copy, unresolved V genes explain less than half of the discrepancy, and the remainder lacks a known reason. V, J and clone size were drawn from that table, and D and trimming were deduced from the DNA. The sample contains around 6,000 clones, about four fifths of them found a single time. Roughly 64% of the sample goes to the ten largest clones.

The QIAamp DNA FFPE kit was used to extract genomic DNA from formalin-fixed paraffin-embedded autopsy tissue. The source material was interventricular septum heart tissue obtained at autopsy. The cell subset or site label corresponds to: cardiac tissue sample (left or right ventricle, interventricular septum, or pericardium). This TCR was sampled from a man between 18 and 35 years old with fulminant myocarditis from multisystem inflammatory syndrome in adults (MIS-A) after COVID-19. This receptor chain uses TRBV28 and TRBJ2-3; a tentative D match to TRBD2 spans 7 bases. The bases read TGTGCCAGCCGTGGAGGGGGGGAGAAGGAAGATACGCAGTATTTT. Translated, this gives CASRGGGEKEDTQYF. Where the CDR3 stops, the reference TRBV28 and TRBJ2-3 genes take over; the full variable domain is DVKVTQSSRYLVKRTGEKVFLECVQDMDHENMFWYRQDPGLGLRLIYFSYDVKMKEKGDIPEGYSVSREKKERFSLILESASTNQTSMYLCASRGGGEKEDTQYFGPGTRLTVL.